In its sample, the clone carrying this T cell receptor (beta chain) was seen many times. What it binds is not known. The data stem from a study of T cells after yellow fever vaccination. Study-level results: By day 5 rather than day 15, the secondary response had peaked, though it was weaker. Contamination of FACS-sorted repertoires by abundant clonotypes from the bulk population could occur.

Universal primer sites and UMIs were introduced during 5'RACE template-switching synthesis of TCR cDNA. TCRdb re-called the 5' RACE reads through MiXCR, storing one row per CDR3 protein. The sample holds about 240,000 distinct CDR3 sequences, 6.9% seen once. Looked up from germline, CDR1 is KGHSH and CDR2 is LQKENI. The ends were cut back, 6 bases at V and 5 bases at J, with 13 bases in the middle. The CDR3 is made up of 13 amino acids. J is TRBJ2-5 and V is TRBV18; D not certain. The material sequenced was CD4+ T cells sorted from PBMCs, taken 15 days after the yellow fever booster vaccination. The sequence derives from a man between 25 and 39 years old who received the YFV17D yellow fever vaccine. CDR3 DNA sequence: TGTGCCAGCTCTCCTGGGGTTGAGGAGACCCAGTACTTC. It encodes CASSPGVEETQYF.